Here is one TCR beta chain with its context. This clone came up a few times. Its antigen specificity is not known. No base quality values were provided; no much bigger clone lies one nucleotide off. The sample comes from a study of blood T cell repertoires in COVID-19 (dated by TCRdb to 2020 to 2021). In the study overall: Samples from collaborators originated in the United States, Italy and Spain and spanned both the acute and convalescent phases of COVID-19. The prospective study material was composed of cDNA or gDNA derived from T cells, B-cell-depleted T cells, or PBMCs. Deeply sampled blood TCRbeta repertoires from subjects exposed to, actively infected with, or recovered from COVID-19 were included in the dataset. The repertoires were released in a freely available public database intended as a resource for research on the immune response to SARS-CoV-2. The samples were drawn from the first 160 participants of the ongoing ImmuneRACE study and from 950 to 1,500 subjects provided by 6 global collaborators. The sample metadata nearly always contained a de-identified subject ID, COVID-19 status, age in years and sex. Where available, HLA class I and class II types were obtained from metadata supplied by the sample provider rather than from assay-based typing.

Beyond this particular receptor, the publication reports: The amount of clinical and demographic metadata varied by source and participant and was provided uncurated.

At one collaborating source in Seattle, patients were enrolled during active infection and were followed longitudinally through the course of disease. Collaborating institutions collected whole blood in K2EDTA tubes following their own protocols. For TCRbeta analysis, collaborators shipped samples as frozen whole blood, isolated PBMCs, or DNA extracted from either of those sample types. The immunoSEQ Assay, a bias-controlled multiplex PCR, was used to amplify TCRbeta CDR3 regions from genomic DNA. The authors processed their data as follows. Within the assay, amplification of reference gene primers was used to estimate how many nucleated cells each sample contained. To quantify the absolute abundance of each unique TCRbeta CDR3 rearrangement, sequence reads were collapsed and filtered. For each sample, productive Simpson clonality was calculated by taking the square root of Simpson's diversity index across productive rearrangements. The clones in this table, taken by TCRdb from immuneACCESS, are in-frame only. Not every clone is retained; where verified, under half of the shortfall comes from an unresolved V gene, and the cause of the rest is unknown. Clone size and V and J calls were adopted from that table, with D and trimming inferred from the DNA. The sample table contains about 180,000 clones; only one count was recorded for roughly 87% of them. Of the sample, approximately 8% falls within the top ten clones.

The germline V gene sets CDR1 to SGHAT and CDR2 to FQNNGV. Reading from cysteine to phenylalanine, the CDR3 counts 14 amino acids. Only the CDR3 DNA stays, 42 bases, in frame from base 1. V lost 5 bases and J lost 0 bases; the stretch between them is 7 bases long. The rearranged chain carries TRBV11-2 and TRBJ1-4; the D gene assignment is ambiguous. Sequenced material: peripheral blood. This clonotype originated in an older woman with COVID-19, enrolled during active disease. The CDR3 here reads CASSMTTTNEKLFF. Read as DNA, the sequence is TGTGCCAGCAGCATGACAACAACTAATGAAAAACTGTTTTTT.